Detailed here is one T cell receptor (beta chain). No antigen is known for it. Donors counted as nominally healthy when sampled, yet unrecorded immune exposures were likely. This sample stems from a study of cytomegalovirus exposure and HLA in healthy donors. As for the study in general: In an early release, HLA-typed donors contributed about 80 million unique TCR sequences. Broader study findings: Earlier findings revealed that most TCR beta V segments proved productive either about 87% or about 30% of the time. In a later analysis, at a false discovery rate of 0.05, fewer than 20,000 TCR beta sequences were associated with HLA alleles.

The CDR3 runs to 12 residues. Germline assignment: CDR1 SQVTM and CDR2 ANQGSEA. Trimming at V came to 6 bases and at J to 8 bases, leaving 8 bases not matched to a gene. PCR used 60 Vbeta primers and 13 Jbeta primers. Profiled with immunoSEQ multiplex PCR; TCRdb holds only in-frame clones, not every one. The table shows 100,000 to 150,000 clones, with 78% occurring only once. Specimen: PBMCs. This TCR was sampled from a man under 40 in good health and CMV-seropositive. This chain uses TRBV29-1 with TRBJ2-7; 9 bases map to TRBD1. The chain's CDR3 is CSVWDRASQQYF. The CDR3 nucleotides are TGCAGCGTCTGGGACAGGGCCTCTCAGCAGTACTTC.